These 25 T cell receptor beta chains share one sample of origin, sequenced in a study of CD8+ T cells in alopecia areata. Researchers gathered lesional scalp punch biopsies and peripheral blood from patients with alopecia areata. Reverse transcription of extracted RNA yielded cDNA, which provided the sequencing template. TCRdb's copy holds only in-frame clones and misses some; the assay was immunoSEQ multiplex PCR. The sample shows 9,500 to 15,000 clones, about 53% of them seen only once. Material: skin. Every receptor here comes from a human donor with alopecia areata.

The CDR3 spells CASSLALGGLGAEAFF. CDR3 coding DNA: TGCGCCAGCAGCTTGGCTCTTGGGGGGCTGGGGGCTGAAGCTTTCTTT. V and J are TRBV5-1 and TRBJ1-1, with a weak D call TRBD1 (6 bases). In germline, CDR1 is SGHRS, CDR2 YFSETQ. Trimming left V 0 bases short and J 6 bases short, with 18 bases between. The CDR3 totals 16 residues. The full variable domain, rest sourced from reference TRBV5-1 and TRBJ1-1, is KAGVTQTPRYLIKTRGQQVTLSCSPISGHRSVSWYQQTPGQGLQFLFEYFSETQRNKGNFPGRFSGRQFSNSRSEMNVSTLELGDSALYLCASSLALGGLGAEAFFGQGTRLTVV.

The chain links TRBV6-4 to TRBJ2-2; D is perhaps TRBD1 (6 bases). V was shortened by 6 bases and J by 5 bases, with 10 bases between the two germline ends. This CDR3 comprises 13 residues. Germline CDR1 MRHNA, CDR2 SNTAGT. CDR3 coding DNA: TGTGCCAGCAGGACGACAGGAACCGGGGAGCTGTTTTTT. Translated, it gives CASRTTGTGELFF.

This rearrangement joins TRBV27 to TRBJ2-5, with a possible D match to TRBD1 (6 bases). The better agreement between TRBJ2-7 and the DNA end casts doubt on the J call. Germline values: CDR1 MNHEY, CDR2 SMNVEV (reference sequence). The CDR3 runs to 14 residues. As DNA, the CDR3 is TGTGCCAGCAGTTTATCACAGGGTCCCTACGAGCAGTACTTC. Amino acid sequence: CASSLSQGPYEQYF.

V is TRBV4-2 and J is TRBJ1-5; D gene unclear. V lost 1 base and J 7 bases, leaving 14 bases between the germline ends. Germline CDR1 reads LGHNA; CDR2 reads YNFKEQ. This CDR3 is 15 amino acids long. DNA of the CDR3: TGTGCCAGCAGCCAAGGGATCCGGGGAGACCAGCCCCAGCATTTT. Amino acids: CASSQGIRGDQPQHF.

The V and J genes are TRBV5-5 and TRBJ2-7; possible D gene TRBD2, 5 bases. In germline, CDR1 is SGHKS, CDR2 YYEKEE (reference sequence). V lost 6 bases, J lost 0 bases, and 10 bases lay in between. The CDR3 has 13 amino acids. Here the CDR3 reads CASMDGLSYEQYF. The CDR3 DNA sequence: TGTGCCAGCATGGACGGACTCTCCTACGAGCAGTACTTC. Using reference TRBV5-5 and TRBJ2-7 for the parts outside the CDR3, the full variable domain is DAGVTQSPTHLIKTRGQQVTLRCSPISGHKSVSWYQQVLGQGPQFIFQYYEKEERGRGNFPDRFSARQFPNYSSELNVNALLLGDSALYLCASMDGLSYEQYFGPGTRLTVT.

The chain employs TRBV9 and TRBJ1-2, with D possibly TRBD1 on 5 matching bases. The germline gives CDR1 SGDLS, CDR2 YYNGEE. V lost 0 bases, J lost 5 bases, and 11 bases lay in between. The CDR3 is 14 amino acids. The CDR3 spells CASSVAQRGYGYTF. CDR3 coding DNA: TGTGCCAGCAGCGTAGCCCAAAGGGGATATGGCTACACCTTC. Full variable domain (outside the CDR3, taken from reference TRBV9 and TRBJ1-2): DSGVTQTPKHLITATGQRVTLRCSPRSGDLSVYWYQQSLDQGLQFLIQYYNGEERAKGNILERFSAQQFPDLHSELNLSSLELGDSALYFCASSVAQRGYGYTFGSGTRLTVV.

This chain links TRBV30 with TRBJ1-5; TRBD1 agrees at 10 bases. After removal of 3 bases from V and 7 bases from J, the junction contained 3 bases not matched to a gene. This CDR3 has 13 residues. Germline CDR1 reads GTSNPN; CDR2 reads SVGIG (reference sequence). The CDR3 coding sequence is TGTGCCTGGAGCCGACAGGGGGCACAGCCCCAGCATTTT. It encodes CAWSRQGAQPQHF.

The V call is TRBV30, the J call TRBJ1-5, with D uncertain. CDR1 and CDR2 (germline): GTSNPN, SVGIG (reference sequence). The CDR3 extends over 17 amino acids. The V end lost 0 bases, the J end lost 5 bases, and 20 bases lay between the germline ends. The CDR3 reads CAWSVGRRRERDQPQHF. The CDR3 nucleotides read TGTGCCTGGAGTGTAGGGAGAAGGAGGGAGAGGGATCAGCCCCAGCATTTT.

The chain employs TRBV6-6 and TRBJ1-3; perhaps TRBD1 as D (5 bases). Germline CDR1 reads MNHNY; CDR2 reads SVGAGI (reference sequence). Between the trimmed V and J ends, which lost 6 bases and 0 bases, there was a span of 15 bases. The CDR3 consists of 16 residues. The CDR3, as DNA: TGTGCCAGCAGAAGGGACGCAGGGCTCTCTGGAAACACCATATATTTT. It specifies CASRRDAGLSGNTIYF.

The chain links TRBV27 to TRBJ2-7, with D unclear. CDR1 MNHEY and CDR2 SMNVEV come from the germline V gene (reference sequence). Trimming pared 5 bases from V and 1 base from J, leaving 12 bases between. The CDR3 sequence is 14 residues long. The CDR3 protein is CASSTPDGSYEQYF. For the CDR3, the DNA is TGTGCCAGCAGTACTCCGGACGGATCCTACGAGCAGTACTTC.

The V and J genes are TRBV11-2 and TRBJ2-5; D is ambiguous. The length of the CDR3 is 17 residues. V lost 1 base, J lost 7 bases, and 22 bases lay in between. From germline, CDR1 is SGHAT and CDR2 FQNNGV. In DNA, the CDR3 is TGTGCCAGCAGCTTAGGACGTTTCGCGTCAAGGAAGGGGACCCAGTACTTC. Encoded protein: CASSLGRFASRKGTQYF.

J is TRBJ1-5 and V is TRBV19; 7 nucleotides align to TRBD1. The CDR3 is 15 amino acids. The germline V gene encodes CDR1 LNHDA and CDR2 SQIVND (reference sequence). J lost 3 bases, V lost 4 bases, and 6 bases had no gene match. The DNA for the CDR3 is TGTGCCAGTAGTAATCGGGACAGTGTCAATCAGCCCCAGCATTTT. Translated, it gives CASSNRDSVNQPQHF.

This chain joins TRBV18 and TRBJ2-7; D might be TRBD1 (6 bases). CDR1 is KGHSH, CDR2 LQKENI, per germline. CDR3 size: 15 residues. Trimming removed 2 bases at V and 1 base at J, with 12 bases between. The DNA of the CDR3 is TGTGCCAGCTCACCAGACATTGACAGGTCCTACGAGCAGTACTTC. Its translation: CASSPDIDRSYEQYF. Based on the CDR3 plus reference TRBV18 and TRBJ2-7, the full variable domain is NAGVMQNPRHLVRRRGQEARLRCSPMKGHSHVYWYRQLPEEGLKFMVYLQKENIIDESGMPKERFSAEFPKEGPSILRIQQVVRGDSAAYFCASSPDIDRSYEQYFGPGTRLTVT.

V and J are TRBV11-3 and TRBJ2-2; possibly TRBD2 for D (6 bases). Germline CDR1 is SGHNT and CDR2 is YENEEA. The CDR3 consists of 16 residues. Trimming removed 3 bases at V and 4 bases at J, with 15 bases between. For the CDR3, the DNA is TGTGCCAGCAGCTTCCGGGCGGGGTCGGGCACCGGGGAGCTGTTTTTT. It yields the protein CASSFRAGSGTGELFF.

The rearrangement uses TRBV5-6 and TRBJ2-1; D gene unclear. With 4 bases removed from V and 0 bases from J, the gap between germline ends came to 11 bases. Germline lookup yields CDR1 SGHDT and CDR2 YYEEEE. CDR3 length: 15 amino acids. CDR3 sequence (DNA): TGTGCCAGCAGCCCCGACTTGAGCTCCTACAATGAGCAGTTCTTC. This codes for CASSPDLSSYNEQFF.

The CDR3 bases are TGTGCCAGCAGCTCCCGGGTAGGGGGCCAGTACGAGCAGTACTTC. Its protein product is CASSSRVGGQYEQYF. V is TRBV7-2 and J is TRBJ2-7; TRBD1 matches at 7 bases. Trimming took 4 bases from V and 4 from J; bases not matched to a gene: 10. The CDR3 has 15 amino acids. The germline V gene encodes CDR1 SGHTA and CDR2 FQGNSA.

V gene TRBV19 combines with J gene TRBJ1-5; D gene ambiguous. CDR1 and CDR2 from the germline V gene are LNHDA and SQIVND (reference sequence). V was trimmed by 4 bases and J by 2 bases, leaving 6 bases between them. The CDR3 is 13 amino acids. CDR3: CASSRGGNQPQHF. In DNA, the CDR3 is TGTGCCAGTAGTAGGGGTGGCAATCAGCCCCAGCATTTT.

The chain is built from TRBV2 and TRBJ2-5, with 9 bases fitting TRBD2. After removal of 2 bases from V and 5 bases from J, the junction contained 6 bases not matched to a gene. The V gene's germline CDR1 is SNHLY and CDR2 FYNNEI. The CDR3 covers 15 residues. The chain's CDR3 is CASSESLAGLETQYF. The CDR3 DNA reads TGTGCCAGCAGTGAAAGTCTAGCGGGGTTGGAGACCCAGTACTTC.

This clone was seen more than once but under ten times. The chain recombines TRBV30 with TRBJ2-1; perhaps TRBD2 as D (5 bases). This CDR3 region has 13 residues. Germline CDR1 and CDR2: GTSNPN and SVGIG (reference sequence). Trimming left V 4 bases short and J 8 bases short, with 15 bases between. As DNA, the CDR3 is TGTGCCTGGAACCACCCTAGCTCCCATGAGCAGTTCTTC. Its translation is CAWNHPSSHEQFF.

The chain joins TRBV29-1 to TRBJ2-1; 8 nucleotides agree with TRBD2. Per germline, CDR1 SQVTM and CDR2 ANQGSEA. Germline trimming cut 5 bases from V and 4 bases from J; bases unmatched to any gene: 7. The CDR3 consists of 14 residues. The CDR3 DNA is TGCAGCGTTAGACTAGCGCGGGATTACAATGAGCAGTTCTTC. This translates into CSVRLARDYNEQFF.

By share, this clone counts as large. This chain uses TRBV7-3 with TRBJ2-2, with TRBD1 identical over 8 bases. Germline CDR1 and CDR2: SGHTA and FQGTGA. J was trimmed by 4 bases and V by 4 bases; bases with no gene match: 5. The CDR3 sequence is 15 residues long. CDR3 in amino acids: CASSSTGAGTGELFF. For the CDR3, the DNA is TGTGCCAGCAGCTCGACAGGGGCGGGCACCGGGGAGCTGTTTTTT.

The chain is built from TRBV5-1 and TRBJ2-7; tentative D call: TRBD1 (6 bases). The germline V gene encodes CDR1 SGHRS and CDR2 YFSETQ. The CDR3 length is 13 residues. The V end was cut by 3 bases, the J end by 7 bases, with 14 bases between. CDR3 protein: CASSSGQSTEQYF. For the CDR3, the DNA is TGCGCCAGCAGCTCAGGACAGTCTACGGAGCAGTACTTC.

In its sample, this clone was seen a few times. This chain uses TRBV10-3 with TRBJ2-5; weak D call: TRBD2 (5 bases). CDR1 is ENHRY, CDR2 SYGVKD, per germline. V lost 10 bases, J lost 3 bases, and 18 bases lay in between. The CDR3 spans 14 residues. CDR3 DNA: TGTGCCACCTTCAGCCCGGACGGGAAAGAGACCCAGTACTTC. Translation: CATFSPDGKETQYF.

In DNA form, the CDR3 reads TGTGCCAGCAGCCCACGGACCGCGACAGAGACCCAGTACTTC. Its protein product is CASSPRTATETQYF. The chain joins TRBV7-9 to TRBJ2-5; D is unresolved. Between the trimmed V and J ends, which lost 5 bases and 4 bases, there was a span of 14 bases. The CDR3 totals 14 residues. CDR1 is SEHNR, CDR2 FQNEAQ, per germline (reference sequence).

The chain couples TRBV15 to TRBJ2-3; a weak D match, TRBD2 (6 bases). Germline V gene data show CDR1 as LNHNV and CDR2 as YYDKDF (reference sequence). This CDR3 has 14 residues. V was clipped by 5 bases and J by 3 bases, with 12 bases between them. DNA for the CDR3: TGTGCCACCAGCGGGGGAGGTACGACAGATACGCAGTATTTT. Its translation is CATSGGGTTDTQYF.